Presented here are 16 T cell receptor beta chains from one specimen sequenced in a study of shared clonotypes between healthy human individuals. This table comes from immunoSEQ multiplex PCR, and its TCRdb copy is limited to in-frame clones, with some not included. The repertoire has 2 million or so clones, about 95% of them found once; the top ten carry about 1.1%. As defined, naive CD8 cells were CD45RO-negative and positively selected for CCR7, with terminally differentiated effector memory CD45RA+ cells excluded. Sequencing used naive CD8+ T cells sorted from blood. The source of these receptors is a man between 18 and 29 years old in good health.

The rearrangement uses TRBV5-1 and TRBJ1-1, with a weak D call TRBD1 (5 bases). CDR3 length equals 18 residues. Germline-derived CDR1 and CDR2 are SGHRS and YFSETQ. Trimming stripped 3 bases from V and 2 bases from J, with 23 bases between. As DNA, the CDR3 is TGCGCCAGCAGCTCCCACCCTGCAGGGATGATTGGAAACACTGAAGCTTTCTTT. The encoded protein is CASSSHPAGMIGNTEAFF.

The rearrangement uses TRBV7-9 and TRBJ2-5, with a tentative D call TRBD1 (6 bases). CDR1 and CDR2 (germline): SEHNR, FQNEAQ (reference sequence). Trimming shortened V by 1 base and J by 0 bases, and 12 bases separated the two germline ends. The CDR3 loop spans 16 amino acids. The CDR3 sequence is CASSLGRTAYQETQYF. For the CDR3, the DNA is TGTGCCAGCAGCTTAGGTCGGACAGCCTACCAAGAGACCCAGTACTTC.

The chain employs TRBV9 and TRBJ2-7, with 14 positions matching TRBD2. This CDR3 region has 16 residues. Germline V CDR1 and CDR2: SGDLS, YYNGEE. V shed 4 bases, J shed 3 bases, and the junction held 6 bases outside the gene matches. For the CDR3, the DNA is TGTGCCAGCAGCCCTGGGACTAGCGGGGGCAACTACGAGCAGTACTTC. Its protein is CASSPGTSGGNYEQYF.

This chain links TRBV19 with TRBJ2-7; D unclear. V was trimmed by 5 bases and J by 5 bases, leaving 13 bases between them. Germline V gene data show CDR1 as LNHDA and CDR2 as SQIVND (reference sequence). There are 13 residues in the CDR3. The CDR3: CASSFLGIDEQYF. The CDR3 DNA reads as TGTGCCAGTAGTTTTTTGGGAATTGACGAGCAGTACTTC. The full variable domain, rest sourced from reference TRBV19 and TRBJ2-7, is DGGITQSPKYLFRKEGQNVTLSCEQNLNHDAMYWYRQDPGQGLRLIYYSQIVNDFQKGDIAEGYSVSREKKESFPLTVTSAQKNPTAFYLCASSFLGIDEQYFGPGTRLTVT.

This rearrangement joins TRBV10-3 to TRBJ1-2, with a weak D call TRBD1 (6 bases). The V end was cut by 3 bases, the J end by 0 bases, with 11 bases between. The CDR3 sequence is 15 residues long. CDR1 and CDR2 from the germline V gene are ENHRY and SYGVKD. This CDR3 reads CAISEGGLANYGYTF. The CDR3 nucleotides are TGTGCCATCAGTGAAGGGGGGCTAGCTAACTATGGCTACACCTTC.

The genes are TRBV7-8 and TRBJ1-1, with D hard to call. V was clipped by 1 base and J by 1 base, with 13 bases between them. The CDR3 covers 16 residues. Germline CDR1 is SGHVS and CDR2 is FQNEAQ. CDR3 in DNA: TGTGCCAGCAGCTTAGTGAGTGAGGGAGAGAACACTGAAGCTTTCTTT. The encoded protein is CASSLVSEGENTEAFF.

The CDR3 sequence: CASSPGLAGSPTGELFF. CDR3 sequence (DNA): TGTGCCAGCAGCCCAGGACTAGCGGGAAGTCCCACCGGGGAGCTGTTTTTT. The chain employs TRBV11-2 and TRBJ2-2, with 12 positions matching TRBD2. Germline loops: CDR1 SGHAT, CDR2 FQNNGV. The CDR3 runs to 17 residues. V trimming: 5 bases; J trimming: 4 bases; junction bases outside the gene matches: 8.

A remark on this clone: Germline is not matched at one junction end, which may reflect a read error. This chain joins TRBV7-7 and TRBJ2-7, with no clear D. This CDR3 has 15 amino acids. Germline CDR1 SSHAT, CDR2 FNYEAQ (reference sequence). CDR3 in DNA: TGTGCTAGCAGCTTAGAGGCAAGCCCAAACTACGAGCAGTACTTC. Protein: CASSLEASPNYEQYF.

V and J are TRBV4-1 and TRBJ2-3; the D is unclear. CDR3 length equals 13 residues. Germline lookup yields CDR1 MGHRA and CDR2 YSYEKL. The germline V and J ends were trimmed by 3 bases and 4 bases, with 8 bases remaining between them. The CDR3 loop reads CASSHLDPDTQYF. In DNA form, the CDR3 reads TGCGCCAGCAGCCACTTAGACCCAGATACGCAGTATTTT.

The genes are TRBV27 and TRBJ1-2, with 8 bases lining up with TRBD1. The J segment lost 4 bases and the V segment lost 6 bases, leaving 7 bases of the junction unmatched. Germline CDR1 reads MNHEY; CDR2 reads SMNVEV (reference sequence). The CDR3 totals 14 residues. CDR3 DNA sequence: TGTGCCAGCAGGATGACAGGGGCGAGCTATGGCTACACCTTC. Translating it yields CASRMTGASYGYTF.

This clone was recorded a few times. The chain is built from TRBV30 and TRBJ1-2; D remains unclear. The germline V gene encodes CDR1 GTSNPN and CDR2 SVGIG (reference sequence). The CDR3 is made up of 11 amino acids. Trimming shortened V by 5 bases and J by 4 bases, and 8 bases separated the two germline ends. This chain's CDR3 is CAWSGVYGYTF. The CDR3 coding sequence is TGTGCCTGGTCCGGAGTCTATGGCTACACCTTC.

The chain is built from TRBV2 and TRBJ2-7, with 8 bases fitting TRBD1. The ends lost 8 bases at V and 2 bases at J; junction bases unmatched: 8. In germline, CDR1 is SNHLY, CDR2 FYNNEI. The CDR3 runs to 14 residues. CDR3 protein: CASGGTGATYEQYF. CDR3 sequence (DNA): TGTGCCAGCGGGGGGACAGGAGCCACCTACGAGCAGTACTTC.

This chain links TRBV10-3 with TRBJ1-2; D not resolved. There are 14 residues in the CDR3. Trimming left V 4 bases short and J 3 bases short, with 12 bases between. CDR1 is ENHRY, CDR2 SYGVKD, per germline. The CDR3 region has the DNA TGTGCCATCAGTGCTCCCGACACCTACTATGGCTACACCTTC. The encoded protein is CAISAPDTYYGYTF.

The CDR3 DNA sequence: TGTGCCAGCAAAATCGGATCGTCCTACGAGCAGTACTTC. It encodes CASKIGSSYEQYF. The chain links TRBV28 to TRBJ2-7; D not resolved. The CDR3 is 13 amino acids. Germline V gene sequence: CDR1 MDHEN, CDR2 SYDVKM. Trimming took 7 bases from V and 1 from J, leaving 11 bases between them. Full variable domain (outside the CDR3, taken from reference TRBV28 and TRBJ2-7): DVKVTQSSRYLVKRTGEKVFLECVQDMDHENMFWYRQDPGLGLRLIYFSYDVKMKEKGDIPEGYSVSREKKERFSLILESASTNQTSMYLCASKIGSSYEQYFGPGTRLTVT.

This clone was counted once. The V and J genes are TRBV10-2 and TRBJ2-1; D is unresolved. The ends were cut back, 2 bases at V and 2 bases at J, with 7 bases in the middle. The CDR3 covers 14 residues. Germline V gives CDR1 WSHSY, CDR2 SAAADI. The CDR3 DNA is TGCGCCAGCAGTGAGCCCAGTGCCTACAATGAGCAGTTCTTC. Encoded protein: CASSEPSAYNEQFF.

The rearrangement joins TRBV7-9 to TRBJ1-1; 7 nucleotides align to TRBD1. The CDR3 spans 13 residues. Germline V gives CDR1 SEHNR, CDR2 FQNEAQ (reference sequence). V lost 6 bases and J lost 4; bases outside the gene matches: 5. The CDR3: CASSPTGATEAFF. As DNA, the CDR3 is TGTGCCAGCAGTCCCACAGGGGCCACTGAAGCTTTCTTT.